Listed below are T cell receptor beta chains from one sample, sequenced in a study of T cells in Graves' hyperthyroidism and ophthalmopathy. One entry per CDR3 protein results from TCRdb running MiXCR on the multiplex PCR reads. The sample records 610,000 or so distinct CDR3 sequences, about 45% being singletons. Sequencing input: peripheral blood or thyroid tissue (not recorded which). These receptors were taken from a woman aged 18-35 years with Graves' hyperthyroidism. CDR3s include the opening cysteine and the closing phenylalanine or tryptophan. For some rows the clone size is stated as once, few or many, or as a class when expanded; others skip it.

abundance: NA; v_gene: TRBV11-3; CDR3aa: CASSLGRGTTIETQYF
abundance: many; v_gene: TRBV5-6; CDR3aa: CASSLDPGVGGELFF
abundance: many; v_gene: TRBV19; CDR3aa: CASSMVFTGELFF
abundance: many; v_gene: TRBV20-1; CDR3aa: CSAEGSGSPLHF
abundance: few; v_gene: TRBV19; CDR3aa: CASSKGSNYGYTF
abundance: many; v_gene: TRBV19; CDR3aa: CATTGRDRGRGSPLHF
abundance: many; v_gene: TRBV2; CDR3aa: CASSGRWDNQPQHF
abundance: NA; v_gene: TRBV24-1; CDR3aa: CATSEGAESKTTQYF
abundance: many; v_gene: TRBV29-1; CDR3aa: CSVEEPRLGETQYF
abundance: few; v_gene: TRBV20-1; CDR3aa: CSARQEGQFF
abundance: NA; v_gene: TRBV20-1; CDR3aa: CSASESGGGYTF
abundance: NA; v_gene: TRBV2; CDR3aa: CASKQGQGYEQYF
abundance: NA; v_gene: TRBV7-6; CDR3aa: CASSGGVGASQPQHF
abundance: many; v_gene: TRBV6-1; CDR3aa: CASRAGTGGIGYTF
abundance: NA; v_gene: TRBV20-1; CDR3aa: CSARASGSYEQYF
abundance: NA; v_gene: TRBV27; CDR3aa: CASRAGRGNTIYF
abundance: once; v_gene: TRBV7-2; CDR3aa: CARWLAGAYEQYF
abundance: few; v_gene: TRBV3-1; CDR3aa: CASSQERGRREETQYF
abundance: many; v_gene: TRBV24-1; CDR3aa: CATSDLTGGGDTQYF
abundance: few; v_gene: TRBV24-1; CDR3aa: CATSDSGLAGPSTGELFF
abundance: many; v_gene: TRBV2; CDR3aa: CASSEADKMTNTGELFF
abundance: many; v_gene: TRBV19; CDR3aa: CASSSRRGNQPQHF
abundance: many; v_gene: TRBV29-1; CDR3aa: CSVPARGQREQYF
abundance: NA; v_gene: TRBV19; CDR3aa: CASSIVFGALIDGYTF
abundance: NA; v_gene: TRBV5-6; CDR3aa: CASRGPEELFF
abundance: NA; v_gene: TRBV15; CDR3aa: CATSSESGPRNTEAFF
abundance: NA; v_gene: TRBV20-1; CDR3aa: CSAKTGGYEQYF
abundance: many; v_gene: TRBV7-8; CDR3aa: CASSRLAGSSYEQYF
abundance: once; v_gene: TRBV7-2; CDR3aa: CASSHGAGDEQYF
abundance: NA; v_gene: TRBV20-1; CDR3aa: CSAREPTGNTEAFF
abundance: many; v_gene: TRBV11-2; CDR3aa: CASSFRLQNTEAFF
abundance: many; v_gene: TRBV7-9; CDR3aa: CASSFPGPDQPQHF
abundance: many; v_gene: TRBV25-1; CDR3aa: CASSGSQFPNLEKLFF
abundance: NA; v_gene: TRBV20-1; CDR3aa: CSARPGQDFGNTIYF
abundance: many; v_gene: TRBV20-1; CDR3aa: CSATGTVSFYGYTF
abundance: NA; v_gene: TRBV29-1; CDR3aa: CSVDGGDETQYF
abundance: NA; v_gene: TRBV10-3; CDR3aa: CAITRELAGGDQPQHF
abundance: many; v_gene: TRBV6-6; CDR3aa: CASSYSIGAALETQYF
abundance: NA; v_gene: TRBV12-3/TRBV12-4; CDR3aa: CAGSLSLGRNSGANVLTF
abundance: many; v_gene: TRBV7-2; CDR3aa: CASSLAERTIYGYTF
abundance: NA; v_gene: TRBV25-1; CDR3aa: CASHEGPGYTF
abundance: many; v_gene: TRBV6-1; CDR3aa: CASMNRGLYEQYF
abundance: NA; v_gene: TRBV24-1; CDR3aa: CATSVSSAGGADTQYF